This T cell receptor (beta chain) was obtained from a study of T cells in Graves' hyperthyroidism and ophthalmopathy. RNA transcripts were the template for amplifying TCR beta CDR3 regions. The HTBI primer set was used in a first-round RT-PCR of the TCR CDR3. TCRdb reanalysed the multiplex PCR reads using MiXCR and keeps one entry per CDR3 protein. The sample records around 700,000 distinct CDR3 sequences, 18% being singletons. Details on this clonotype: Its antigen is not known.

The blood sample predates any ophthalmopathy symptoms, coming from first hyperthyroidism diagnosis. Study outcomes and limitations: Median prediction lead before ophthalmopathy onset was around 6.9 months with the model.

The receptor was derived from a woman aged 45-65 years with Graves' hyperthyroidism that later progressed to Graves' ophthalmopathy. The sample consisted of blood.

The CDR3: CASSYSMGGHPNTEAFF. CDR3 DNA sequence: TGTGCCAGCAGTTACTCTATGGGGGGACACCCGAACACTGAAGCTTTCTTT. This chain links TRBV6-5 with TRBJ1-1; D may be TRBD1 (6 bases). V was shortened by 0 bases and J by 1 base, with 15 bases between the two germline ends. The CDR3 is 17 amino acids. CDR1 is MNHEY, CDR2 SVGAGI, per germline.